These T cell receptor beta chains were read from a single sample in a study of metastatic and nonmetastatic thyroid tumors. TCRdb re-called the PCR reads with MiXCR. The table has around 59,000 clones, roughly 16% seen once; the top ten hold almost 9.5%. The sample taken for sequencing was blood. These receptors were taken from a male donor with papillary thyroid cancer or a benign thyroid nodule (not recorded which). Some clones in this sample may be carry-over from other donors' samples. CDR3s include the opening cysteine and the closing phenylalanine or tryptophan. The D gene is left open where the match is weak. Clone size is given for some rows only: seen once, a few or many times, or a class if the clone is expanded.

.	TRBV4-3	many	TRBJ2-3	TGCGCCAGCAGCCGACAGACGCAGTATTTT	CASSRQTQYF
TRBD1	TRBV25-1	many	TRBJ1-6	TGTGCCTCCCGAAAGGGGGCTAATTCACCCCTCCACTTT	CASRKGANSPLHF
.	TRBV11-1	few	TRBJ1-2	TGTGCCAGCAGCCCTAGCCCGGGACGGAATAACTATGGCTACGCCTTC	CASSPSPGRNNYGYAF
.	TRBV3-1	once	TRBJ1-1	TGTGCCAGCAGCGACAAACTCGGAAACACTGAAGCTTTCTTT	CASSDKLGNTEAFF
.	TRBV14	.	TRBJ1-4	TGTGCCAGCAGCCGGGGACAAGAAACTAATGAAAAACTGTTTTTT	CASSRGQETNEKLFF
.	TRBV30	.	TRBJ1-1	TGTGCCTGTATACGTGGGGTGATCACTGAAGCTTTCTTT	CACIRGVITEAFF
.	TRBV19	many	TRBJ1-4	TGTGCCAGTAGTCGGGACAACTCTAATGAAAAACTGTTTTTT	CASSRDNSNEKLFF
.	TRBV11-2	many	TRBJ1-2	TGTGCCAGCAGCCCGGGCGGCTATCCTGACGGCTACACCTTC	CASSPGGYPDGYTF
.	TRBV7-9	.	TRBJ2-2	TGTGCCAGCAGACTAGCTGGGGTTACCGGGGAGCTGTTTTTT	CASRLAGVTGELFF
.	TRBV19	many	TRBJ2-5	TGTGCCAGTAGTCGAATCAGCTCACCCGTATTCCAAGAGACCCAGTACTTC	CASSRISSPVFQETQYF
TRBD2	TRBV4-1	many	TRBJ2-3	TGCGCCAGCAGTACGACTAGCGGGGGGGCCATAGATACGCAGTATTTT	CASSTTSGGAIDTQYF
.	TRBV11-1	.	TRBJ2-1	TGTGCCAGCATCGGAGGGGCGGGGTGGGGATCCTACAATGAGCAGTTCTTC	CASIGGAGWGSYNEQFF
.	TRBV28	many	TRBJ1-5	TGTGCCAGCAGTTTATTACTTCGTGGGGGGCTACTTAGCAATCAGCCCCAGCATTTT	CASSLLLRGGLLSNQPQHF
.	TRBV12-3/TRBV12-4	many	TRBJ2-7	TGTGCCAGCAGTTTCGGGGCCCCGGACTACGAGCAGTACTTC	CASSFGAPDYEQYF
TRBD1	TRBV20-1	many	TRBJ1-1	TGCAGTGCTAGAGATCCGGGACAGGGCGACACTGAAGCTTTCTTT	CSARDPGQGDTEAFF
.	TRBV20-1	many	TRBJ1-4	TGCAGTGCTAGAGCCCTGACAGGCTCGAATGAAAAACTGTTTTTT	CSARALTGSNEKLFF
TRBD2	TRBV3-1	many	TRBJ2-2	TGTGCCAGCAGCCCGGGGAGGGGTGGGGCCGGGGAGCTGTTTTTT	CASSPGRGGAGELFF
.	TRBV6-1	many	TRBJ2-5	TGTGCCAGCAGTGAAGTTGTACGGGTCGGGGAGACCCAGTACTTC	CASSEVVRVGETQYF
TRBD1	TRBV6-1	few	TRBJ2-7	TGTGCCAGCAGTGAAGTTGGGGGACAGGCGAGCGAGCAGTACTTC	CASSEVGGQASEQYF
.	TRBV7-9	.	TRBJ1-3	TGTGCCAGCAGCCCGGTCGACTCTGGAAACACCATATATTTT	CASSPVDSGNTIYF
TRBD2	TRBV6-4	few	TRBJ2-7	TGTGCCAGCAGCTTAGTACTAGCGGGTGGTTACGAGCAGTACTTC	CASSLVLAGGYEQYF
TRBD2	TRBV9	many	TRBJ2-3	TGTGCCAGCAGCACCCAAGCTAGCGGGAGCACGGATACGCAGTATTTT	CASSTQASGSTDTQYF
.	TRBV19	many	TRBJ2-7	TGTGCCAGTAGTATAGGCAGCTCCTACGAGCAGTACTTC	CASSIGSSYEQYF
.	TRBV20-1	many	TRBJ1-2	TGCAGTGCTAGCCGACCCGGGGACAAGGGGTCGGGCAACTATGGCTACACCTTC	CSASRPGDKGSGNYGYTF
.	TRBV15	many	TRBJ2-2	TGTGCCACCAGCTTTATCGGGACCAACACCGGGGAGCTGTTTTTT	CATSFIGTNTGELFF
TRBD1	TRBV13	many	TRBJ1-2	TGTGCCAGCAGCCCCGGACAGGGGGGAGGCTACACCTTC	CASSPGQGGGYTF
TRBD1	TRBV19	many	TRBJ2-7	TGTGCCAGTAGTATTTCGGGACAGGGATACGAGCAGTACTTC	CASSISGQGYEQYF
.	TRBV5-5	many	TRBJ2-1	TGTGCCAGCAGCTTGGCCGAGACCGGGGAGAGATACAATGAGCAGTTCTTC	CASSLAETGERYNEQFF
.	TRBV6-1	.	TRBJ1-3	TGTGCCAGCAGGAAACAGGGACATGGAAACACCATATATTTT	CASRKQGHGNTIYF
TRBD1	TRBV10-1	many	TRBJ1-5	TGCGCCAGCAGCATACAAAAGTGGACAGGGGGGGGAAATAGCAATCAGCCCCAGCATTTT	CASSIQKWTGGGNSNQPQHF
.	TRBV28	few	TRBJ2-7	TGTGCCAGCAGTTTTTGGGGCGGCAACCTGGTCGAGCAGTACTTC	CASSFWGGNLVEQYF
TRBD2	TRBV6-1	few	TRBJ2-2	TGCGCCAGCAGTGCCCTGCGGGGGGAGACCGGGGAGCTGTTTTTT	CASSALRGETGELFF
TRBD2	TRBV20-1	many	TRBJ2-1	TGCAGTGCTAGAGACGTGACATCCGGGAGGGCTGTTAAGCAGTTCTTC	CSARDVTSGRAVKQFF
.	TRBV9	many	TRBJ2-1	TGTGCCAGCAGCGTAGTGGCTAGTGATGAGCAGTTCTTC	CASSVVASDEQFF
.	TRBV20-1	many	TRBJ2-1	TGCAGTGCTAGACAACTAGATGCCGATGAGCAGTTCTTC	CSARQLDADEQFF
.	TRBV11-1	many	TRBJ2-7	TGTGCCAGCAGCTCCGCTTTGGAGCAGTACTTC	CASSSALEQYF
TRBD1	TRBV5-1	many	TRBJ2-3	TGCGCCAGCAGCCCATGGACAGGGGGCGAAAATACGCAGTATTTT	CASSPWTGGENTQYF
.	TRBV28	few	TRBJ2-2	TGTGCCAGCAGTTTGGCTAGCGCAACGAACACCGGGGAGCTGTTTTTT	CASSLASATNTGELFF
.	TRBV3-1	many	TRBJ2-3	TGTGCCAGCAGCCAAGTTCCCAGCCTCCTGGGTACGCAGTATTTT	CASSQVPSLLGTQYF
.	TRBV30	.	TRBJ2-7	TGTGCCTGGATGAATAGGGCTCTATCCTACGAGCAGTGCTTC	CAWMNRALSYEQCF
.	TRBV27	few	TRBJ2-3	TGTGCCAGCAGGGTAGACTATTTGTGCATAGATACGCAGTATTTT	CASRVDYLCIDTQYF
.	TRBV11-3	.	TRBJ2-3	TGTGCCAGCAGCTTACAGGGGGATACGCAGTATTTT	CASSLQGDTQYF
.	TRBV12-3/TRBV12-4	many	TRBJ1-3	TGTGCCAGCAGTTTAGGGGGAGCTGGAAACACCATATATTTT	CASSLGGAGNTIYF
TRBD1	TRBV29-1	many	TRBJ1-2	TGCAGCGTTGAAGCCGGGACAGTGGACTACTATGGCTACACCTTC	CSVEAGTVDYYGYTF
.	TRBV18	many	TRBJ1-4	TGTGCCAGCTCACCACGAAAGTCAGATCTAAATGAAAAACTGTTTTTT	CASSPRKSDLNEKLFF
.	TRBV19	few	TRBJ2-3	TGTGCCAGTAGTCAAGGGACAATTTCGGGTACGCAGTATTTT	CASSQGTISGTQYF
.	TRBV28	many	TRBJ1-2	TGTGCCAGCACCTCCTTCGGGGATGTCTATGGCTACACCTTC	CASTSFGDVYGYTF
.	TRBV6-1	many	TRBJ2-5	TGTGCCAGCAGTGTGGGACAAACCAACCAAGAGACCCAGTACTTC	CASSVGQTNQETQYF
.	TRBV4-2	many	TRBJ2-3	TGTGCCAGCAGCCAAGATCCTTTGGGAGGCACAGATACGCAGTATTTT	CASSQDPLGGTDTQYF
.	TRBV7-6	.	TRBJ2-2	TGTGCCAGCAGCCACTCTGAAGTTACTCCGAACACCGGGGAGCTGTTTTTT	CASSHSEVTPNTGELFF
.	TRBV11-2	many	TRBJ2-3	TGTGCCAGCAGCTATGGGAGCACAGATACGCAGTATTTT	CASSYGSTDTQYF
TRBD1	TRBV19	many	TRBJ2-2	TGTGCCAGTAGTCCGAAAACAGGGGAAGTACGAACTCCCGGGGAGCTGTTTTTT	CASSPKTGEVRTPGELFF
.	TRBV28	many	TRBJ1-1	TGTGCCAGCAGTTTTTTTGGGAAGGGGCAGGAGTTT	CASSFFGKGQEF
.	TRBV28	few	TRBJ1-3	TGTGCCAGCAGTTTTGAGGGATTAGGCTCTGGAAACACCATATATTTT	CASSFEGLGSGNTIYF
TRBD2	TRBV6-1	few	TRBJ2-2	TGTGCCAGCAGTGACGGGACTAGCGTCACCGGGCAGCTGTTTTTT	CASSDGTSVTGQLFF